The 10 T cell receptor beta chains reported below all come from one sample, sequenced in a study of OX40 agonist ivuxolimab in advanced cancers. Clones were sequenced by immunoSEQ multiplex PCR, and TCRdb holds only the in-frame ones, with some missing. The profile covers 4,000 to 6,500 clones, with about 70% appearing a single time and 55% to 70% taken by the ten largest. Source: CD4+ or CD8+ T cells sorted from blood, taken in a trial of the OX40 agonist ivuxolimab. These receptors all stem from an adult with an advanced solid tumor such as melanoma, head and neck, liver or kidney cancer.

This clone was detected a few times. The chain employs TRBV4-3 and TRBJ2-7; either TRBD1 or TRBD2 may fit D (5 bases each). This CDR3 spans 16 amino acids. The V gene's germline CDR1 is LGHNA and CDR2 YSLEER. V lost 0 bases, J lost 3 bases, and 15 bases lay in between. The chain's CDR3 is CASSQDLRGANYEQYF. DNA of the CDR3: TGCGCCAGCAGCCAAGATCTGAGAGGGGCCAACTACGAGCAGTACTTC.

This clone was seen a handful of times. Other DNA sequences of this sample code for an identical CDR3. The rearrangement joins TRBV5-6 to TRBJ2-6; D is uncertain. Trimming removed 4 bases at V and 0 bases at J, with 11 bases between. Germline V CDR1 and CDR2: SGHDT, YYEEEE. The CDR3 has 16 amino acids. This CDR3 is CASSRWTNSGANVLTF. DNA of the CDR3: TGTGCCAGCAGCAGATGGACCAACTCTGGGGCCAACGTCCTGACTTTC.

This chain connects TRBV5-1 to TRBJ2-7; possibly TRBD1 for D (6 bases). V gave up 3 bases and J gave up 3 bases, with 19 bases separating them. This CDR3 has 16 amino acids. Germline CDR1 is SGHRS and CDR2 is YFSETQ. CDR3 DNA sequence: TGCGCCAGCAGCTCTTTTATCCGGGACAACCTCTACGAGCAGTACTTC. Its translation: CASSSFIRDNLYEQYF.

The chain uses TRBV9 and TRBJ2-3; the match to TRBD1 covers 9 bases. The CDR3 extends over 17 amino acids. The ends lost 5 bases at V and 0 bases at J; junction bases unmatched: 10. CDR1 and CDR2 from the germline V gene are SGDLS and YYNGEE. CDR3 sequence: CASRPPSGQGSTDTQYF. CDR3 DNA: TGTGCCAGCAGGCCCCCGTCCGGACAGGGGAGCACAGATACGCAGTATTTT.

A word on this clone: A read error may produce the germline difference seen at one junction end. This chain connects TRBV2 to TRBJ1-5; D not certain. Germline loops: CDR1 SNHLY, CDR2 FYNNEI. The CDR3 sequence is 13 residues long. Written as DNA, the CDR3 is TGTGCCACCAGTGACCAGACCATTCAGCCCCAGCATTTT. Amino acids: CATSDQTIQPQHF. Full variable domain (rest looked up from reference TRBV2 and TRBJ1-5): EPEVTQTPSHQVTQMGQEVILRCVPISNHLYFYWYRQILGQKVEFLVSFYNNEISEKSEIFDDQFSVERPDGSNFTLKIRSTKLEDSAMYFCATSDQTIQPQHFGDGTRLSIL.

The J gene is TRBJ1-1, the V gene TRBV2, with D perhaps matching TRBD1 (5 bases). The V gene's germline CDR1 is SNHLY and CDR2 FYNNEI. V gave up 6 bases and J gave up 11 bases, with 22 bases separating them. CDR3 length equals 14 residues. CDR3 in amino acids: CASSQRGQAPGAFF. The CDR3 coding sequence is TGTGCCAGCAGCCAAAGGGGTCAGGCGCCCGGGGCTTTCTTT.

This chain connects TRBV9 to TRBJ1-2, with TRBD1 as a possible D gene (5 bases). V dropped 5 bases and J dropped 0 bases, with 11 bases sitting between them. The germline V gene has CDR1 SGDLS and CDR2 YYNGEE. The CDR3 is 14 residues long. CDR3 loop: CASSPGATNYGYTF. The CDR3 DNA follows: TGTGCCAGCAGTCCCGGGGCGACTAACTATGGCTACACCTTC.

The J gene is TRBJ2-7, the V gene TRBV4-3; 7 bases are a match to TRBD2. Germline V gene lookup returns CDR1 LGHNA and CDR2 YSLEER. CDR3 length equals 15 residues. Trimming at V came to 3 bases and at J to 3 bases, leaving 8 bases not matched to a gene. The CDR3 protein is CASSHPGLTLYEQYF. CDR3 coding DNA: TGCGCCAGCAGCCATCCGGGACTAACCCTCTACGAGCAGTACTTC.

CDR3 amino acids: CASTRGADSTEAFF. In DNA, the CDR3 is TGTGCCAGCACCAGGGGTGCGGACAGCACTGAAGCTTTCTTT. V and J are TRBV9 and TRBJ1-1; D might be TRBD1 (6 bases). The ends were cut back, 6 bases at V and 4 bases at J, with 16 bases in the middle. Looked up from germline, CDR1 is SGDLS and CDR2 is YYNGEE. There are 14 residues in the CDR3.

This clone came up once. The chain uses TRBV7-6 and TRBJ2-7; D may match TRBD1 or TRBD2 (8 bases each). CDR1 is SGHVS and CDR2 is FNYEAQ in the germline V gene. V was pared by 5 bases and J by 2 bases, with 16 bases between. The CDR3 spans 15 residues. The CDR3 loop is CASSPRGRGAYEQYF. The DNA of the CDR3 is TGTGCCAGCAGCCCCAGGGGGCGGGGGGCCTACGAGCAGTACTTC.